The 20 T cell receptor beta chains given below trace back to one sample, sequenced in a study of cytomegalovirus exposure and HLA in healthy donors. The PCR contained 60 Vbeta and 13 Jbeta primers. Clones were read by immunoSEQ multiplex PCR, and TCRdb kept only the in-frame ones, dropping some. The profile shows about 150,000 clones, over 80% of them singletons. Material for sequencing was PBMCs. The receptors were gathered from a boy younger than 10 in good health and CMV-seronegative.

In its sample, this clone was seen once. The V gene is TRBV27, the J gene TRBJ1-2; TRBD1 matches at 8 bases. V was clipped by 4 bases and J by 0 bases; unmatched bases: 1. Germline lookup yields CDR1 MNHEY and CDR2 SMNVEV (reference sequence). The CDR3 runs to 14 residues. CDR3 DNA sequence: TGTGCCAGCAGTTCGACAGGGGCTAACTATGGCTACACCTTC. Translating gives CASSSTGANYGYTF.

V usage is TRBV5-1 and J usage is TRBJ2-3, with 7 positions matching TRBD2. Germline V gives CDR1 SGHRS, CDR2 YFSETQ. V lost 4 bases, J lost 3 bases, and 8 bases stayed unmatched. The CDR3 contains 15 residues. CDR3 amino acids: CASSPTAGKTDTQYF. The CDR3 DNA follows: TGCGCCAGCAGCCCAACAGCGGGGAAAACAGATACGCAGTATTTT.

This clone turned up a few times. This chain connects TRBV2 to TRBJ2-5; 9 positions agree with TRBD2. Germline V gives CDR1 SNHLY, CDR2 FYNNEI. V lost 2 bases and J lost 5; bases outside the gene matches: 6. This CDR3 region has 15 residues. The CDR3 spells CASSESGGIWETQYF. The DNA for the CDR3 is TGTGCCAGCAGTGAAAGCGGGGGGATCTGGGAGACCCAGTACTTC.

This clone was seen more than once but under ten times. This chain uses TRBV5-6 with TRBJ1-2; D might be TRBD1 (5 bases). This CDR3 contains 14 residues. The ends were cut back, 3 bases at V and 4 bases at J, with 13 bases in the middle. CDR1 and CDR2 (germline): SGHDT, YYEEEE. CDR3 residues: CASSSVGGSYGYTF. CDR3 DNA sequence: TGTGCCAGCAGCTCCGTGGGGGGGTCCTATGGCTACACCTTC.

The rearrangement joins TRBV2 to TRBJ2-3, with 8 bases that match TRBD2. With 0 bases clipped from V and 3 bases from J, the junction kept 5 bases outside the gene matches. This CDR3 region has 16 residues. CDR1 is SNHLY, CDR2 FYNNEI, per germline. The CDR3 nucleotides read TGTGCCAGCAGTGAAGCGGTCCCTAGCGGGACAGATACGCAGTATTTT. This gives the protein CASSEAVPSGTDTQYF.

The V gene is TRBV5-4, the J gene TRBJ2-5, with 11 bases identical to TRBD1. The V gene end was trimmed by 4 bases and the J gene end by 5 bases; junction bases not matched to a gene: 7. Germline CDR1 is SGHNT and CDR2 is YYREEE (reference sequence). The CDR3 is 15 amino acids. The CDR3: CASSLRTGGFETQYF. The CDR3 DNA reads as TGTGCCAGCAGCCTCCGGACAGGGGGCTTTGAGACCCAGTACTTC.

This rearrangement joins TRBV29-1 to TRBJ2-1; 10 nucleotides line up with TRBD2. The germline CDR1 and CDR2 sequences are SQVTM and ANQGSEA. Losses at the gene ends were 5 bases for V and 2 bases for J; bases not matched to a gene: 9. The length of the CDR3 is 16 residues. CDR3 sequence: CSVFPGTSEAYNEQFF. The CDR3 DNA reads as TGCAGCGTTTTCCCGGGGACTAGCGAGGCCTACAATGAGCAGTTCTTC.

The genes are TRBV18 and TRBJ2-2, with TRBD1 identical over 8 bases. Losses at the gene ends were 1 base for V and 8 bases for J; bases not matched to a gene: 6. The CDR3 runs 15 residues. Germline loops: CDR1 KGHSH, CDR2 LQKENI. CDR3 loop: CASSPLPGGTGELFF. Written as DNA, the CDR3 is TGTGCCAGCTCACCACTGCCAGGGGGCACGGGGGAGCTGTTTTTT.

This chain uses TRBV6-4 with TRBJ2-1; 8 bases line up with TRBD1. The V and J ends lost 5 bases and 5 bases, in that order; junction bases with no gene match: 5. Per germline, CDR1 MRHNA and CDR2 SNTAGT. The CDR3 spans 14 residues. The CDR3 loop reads CASSRTGSHNEQFF. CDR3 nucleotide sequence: TGTGCCAGCAGTCGGACAGGGTCCCACAATGAGCAGTTCTTC.

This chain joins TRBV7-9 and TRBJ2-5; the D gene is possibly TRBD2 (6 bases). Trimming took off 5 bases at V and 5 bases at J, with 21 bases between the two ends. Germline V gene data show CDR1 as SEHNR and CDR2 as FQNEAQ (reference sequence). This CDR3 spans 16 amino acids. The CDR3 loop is CASSIQVGYGGETQYF. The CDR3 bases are TGTGCCAGCAGCATCCAGGTTGGGTACGGGGGTGAGACCCAGTACTTC.

The CDR3: CASSVEARRGEQFF. DNA of the CDR3: TGTGCCAGCAGCGTAGAGGCTAGACGGGGTGAGCAGTTCTTC. J is TRBJ2-1 and V is TRBV9; possibly TRBD2 for D (5 bases). This CDR3 spans 14 amino acids. Germline CDR1 reads SGDLS; CDR2 reads YYNGEE. Trimming took off 0 bases at V and 9 bases at J, with 13 bases between the two ends.

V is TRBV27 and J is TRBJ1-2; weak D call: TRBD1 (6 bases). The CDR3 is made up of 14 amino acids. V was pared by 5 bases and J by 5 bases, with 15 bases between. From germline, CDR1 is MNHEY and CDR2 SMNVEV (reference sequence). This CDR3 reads CASSGTGTPYGYTF. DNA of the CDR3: TGTGCCAGCAGTGGGACCGGGACACCTTATGGCTACACCTTC.

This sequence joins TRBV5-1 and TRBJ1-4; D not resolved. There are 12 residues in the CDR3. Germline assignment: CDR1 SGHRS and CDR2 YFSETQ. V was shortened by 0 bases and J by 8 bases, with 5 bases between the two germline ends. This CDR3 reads CASSLAGEKLFF. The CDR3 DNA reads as TGCGCCAGCAGCTTGGCGGGGGAAAAACTGTTTTTT. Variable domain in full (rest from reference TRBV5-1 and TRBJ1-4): KAGVTQTPRYLIKTRGQQVTLSCSPISGHRSVSWYQQTPGQGLQFLFEYFSETQRNKGNFPGRFSGRQFSNSRSEMNVSTLELGDSALYLCASSLAGEKLFFGSGTQLSVL.

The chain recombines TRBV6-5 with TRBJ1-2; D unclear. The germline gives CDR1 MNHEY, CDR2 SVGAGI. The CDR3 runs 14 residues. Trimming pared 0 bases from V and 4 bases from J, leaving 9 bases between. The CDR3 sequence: CASSYSLSPYGYTF. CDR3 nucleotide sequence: TGTGCCAGCAGTTACTCTCTAAGTCCCTATGGCTACACCTTC.

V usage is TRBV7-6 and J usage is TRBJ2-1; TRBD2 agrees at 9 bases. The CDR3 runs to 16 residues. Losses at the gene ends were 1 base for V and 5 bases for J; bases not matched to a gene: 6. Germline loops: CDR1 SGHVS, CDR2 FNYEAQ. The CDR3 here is CASSLEAVAGDNEQFF. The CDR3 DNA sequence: TGTGCCAGCAGCTTAGAAGCGGTAGCGGGAGACAATGAGCAGTTCTTC.

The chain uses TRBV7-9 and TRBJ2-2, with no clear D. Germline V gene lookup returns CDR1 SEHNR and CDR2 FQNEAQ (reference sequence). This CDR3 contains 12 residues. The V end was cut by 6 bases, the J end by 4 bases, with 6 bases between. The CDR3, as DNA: TGTGCCAGCAGGGAGTCCACCGGGGAGCTGTTTTTT. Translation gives CASRESTGELFF.

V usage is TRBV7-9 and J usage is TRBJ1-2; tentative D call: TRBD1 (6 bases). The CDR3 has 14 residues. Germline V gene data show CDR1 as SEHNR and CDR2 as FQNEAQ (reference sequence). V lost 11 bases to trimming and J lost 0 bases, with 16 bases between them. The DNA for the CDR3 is TGTGCCGGGGGCTTGGGGGATCCTAACTATGGCTACACCTTC. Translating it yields CAGGLGDPNYGYTF.

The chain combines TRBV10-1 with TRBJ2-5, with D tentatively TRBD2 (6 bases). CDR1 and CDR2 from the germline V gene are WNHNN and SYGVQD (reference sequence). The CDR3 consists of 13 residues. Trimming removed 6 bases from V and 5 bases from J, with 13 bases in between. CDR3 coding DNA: TGCGCCAGCAGCCCTGGACGGGGGGAGACCCAGTACTTC. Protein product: CASSPGRGETQYF.

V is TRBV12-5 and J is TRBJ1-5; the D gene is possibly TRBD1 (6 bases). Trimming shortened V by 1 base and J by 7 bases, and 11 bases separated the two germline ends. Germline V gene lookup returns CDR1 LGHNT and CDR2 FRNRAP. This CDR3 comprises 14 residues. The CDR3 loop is CASGLGQARQPQHF. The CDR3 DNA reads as TGTGCTAGTGGTTTGGGACAGGCTCGACAGCCCCAGCATTTT. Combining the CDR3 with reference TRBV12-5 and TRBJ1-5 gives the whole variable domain DARVTQTPRHKVTEMGQEVTMRCQPILGHNTVFWYRQTMMQGLELLAYFRNRAPLDDSGMPKDRFSAEMPDATLATLKIQPSEPRDSAVYFCASGLGQARQPQHFGDGTRLSIL.

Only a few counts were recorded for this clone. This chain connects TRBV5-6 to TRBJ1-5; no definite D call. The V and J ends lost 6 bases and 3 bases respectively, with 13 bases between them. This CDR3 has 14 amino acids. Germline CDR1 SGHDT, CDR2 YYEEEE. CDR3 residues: CASTSRSTNQPQHF. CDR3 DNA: TGTGCCAGCACATCACGGAGCACCAATCAGCCCCAGCATTTT.